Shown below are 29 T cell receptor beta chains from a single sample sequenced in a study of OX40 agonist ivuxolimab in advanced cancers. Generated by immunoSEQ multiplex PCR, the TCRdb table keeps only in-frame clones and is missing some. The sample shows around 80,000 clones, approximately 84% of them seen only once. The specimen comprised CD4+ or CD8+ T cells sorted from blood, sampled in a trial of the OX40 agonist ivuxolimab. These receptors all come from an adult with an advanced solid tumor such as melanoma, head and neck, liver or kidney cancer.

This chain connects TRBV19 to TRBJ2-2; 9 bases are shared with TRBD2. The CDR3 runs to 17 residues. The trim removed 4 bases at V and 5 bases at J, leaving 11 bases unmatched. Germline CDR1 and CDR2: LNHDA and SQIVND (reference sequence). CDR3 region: CASSSPRGGLGTGELFF. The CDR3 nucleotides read TGTGCCAGTAGTAGTCCGCGGGGGGGTTTAGGAACCGGGGAGCTGTTTTTT.

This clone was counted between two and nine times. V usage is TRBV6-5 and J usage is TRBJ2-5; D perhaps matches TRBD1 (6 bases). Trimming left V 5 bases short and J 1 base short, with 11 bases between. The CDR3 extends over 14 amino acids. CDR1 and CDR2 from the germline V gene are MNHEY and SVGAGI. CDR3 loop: CASSQGGIQETQYF. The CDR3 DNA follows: TGTGCCAGCAGTCAAGGGGGAATCCAAGAGACCCAGTACTTC.

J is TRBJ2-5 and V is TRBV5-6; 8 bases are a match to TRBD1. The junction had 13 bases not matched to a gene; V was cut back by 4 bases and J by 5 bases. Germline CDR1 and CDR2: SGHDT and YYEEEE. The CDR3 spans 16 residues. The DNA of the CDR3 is TGTGCCAGCAGCACCGGACAGGGAGGTTTACAGGAGACCCAGTACTTC. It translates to CASSTGQGGLQETQYF.

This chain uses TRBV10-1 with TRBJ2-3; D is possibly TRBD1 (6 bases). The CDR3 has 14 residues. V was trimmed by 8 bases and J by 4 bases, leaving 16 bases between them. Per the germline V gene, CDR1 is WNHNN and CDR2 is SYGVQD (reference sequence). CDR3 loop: CASGTGMFPDTQYF. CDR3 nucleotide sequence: TGCGCCAGCGGTACAGGGATGTTTCCAGATACGCAGTATTTT.

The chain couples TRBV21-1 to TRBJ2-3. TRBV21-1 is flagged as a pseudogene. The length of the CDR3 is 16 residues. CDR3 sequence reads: CASSKVAGPSTDTQYF. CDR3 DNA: TGTGCCAGCAGCAAAGTGGCCGGCCCTAGCACAGATACGCAGTATTTT.

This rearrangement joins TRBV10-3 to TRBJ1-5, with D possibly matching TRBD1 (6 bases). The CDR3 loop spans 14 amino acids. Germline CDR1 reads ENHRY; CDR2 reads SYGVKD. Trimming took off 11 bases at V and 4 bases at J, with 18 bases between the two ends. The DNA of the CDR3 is TGTGCCTCCACCCCAGGGGCAGAGAATCAGCCCCAGCATTTT. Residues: CASTPGAENQPQHF.

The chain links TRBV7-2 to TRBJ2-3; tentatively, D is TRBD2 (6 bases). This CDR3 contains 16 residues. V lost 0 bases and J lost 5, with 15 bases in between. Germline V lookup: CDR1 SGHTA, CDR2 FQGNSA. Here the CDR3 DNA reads TGTGCCAGCAGCTTAGCTAGCGGCCTACGGGGAGATACGCAGTATTTT. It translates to CASSLASGLRGDTQYF.

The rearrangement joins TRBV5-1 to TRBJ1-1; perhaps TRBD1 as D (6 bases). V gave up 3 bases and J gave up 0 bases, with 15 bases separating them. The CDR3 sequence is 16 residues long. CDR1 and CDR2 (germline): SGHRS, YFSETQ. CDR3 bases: TGCGCCAGCAGCTCCCGGGGGGCGAATTTGAACACTGAAGCTTTCTTT. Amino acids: CASSSRGANLNTEAFF.

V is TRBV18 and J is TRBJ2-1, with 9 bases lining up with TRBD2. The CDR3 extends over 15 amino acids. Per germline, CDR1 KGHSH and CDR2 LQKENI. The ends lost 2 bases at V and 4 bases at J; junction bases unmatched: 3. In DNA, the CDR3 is TGTGCCAGCTCACCAAATAGCGGGGGATACAATGAGCAGTTCTTC. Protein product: CASSPNSGGYNEQFF.

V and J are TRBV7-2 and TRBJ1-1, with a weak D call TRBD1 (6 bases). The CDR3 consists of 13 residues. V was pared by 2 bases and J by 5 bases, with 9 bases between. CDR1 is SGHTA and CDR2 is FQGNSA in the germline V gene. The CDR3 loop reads CASSLTGRTEAFF. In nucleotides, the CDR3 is TGTGCCAGCAGCTTAACAGGGCGAACTGAAGCTTTCTTT.

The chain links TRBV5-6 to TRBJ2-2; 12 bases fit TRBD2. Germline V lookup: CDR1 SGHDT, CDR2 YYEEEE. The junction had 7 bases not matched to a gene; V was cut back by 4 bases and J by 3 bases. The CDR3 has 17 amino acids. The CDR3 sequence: CASSHSTSGGYTGELFF. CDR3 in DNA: TGTGCCAGCAGCCACTCGACTAGCGGGGGATACACCGGGGAGCTGTTTTTT.

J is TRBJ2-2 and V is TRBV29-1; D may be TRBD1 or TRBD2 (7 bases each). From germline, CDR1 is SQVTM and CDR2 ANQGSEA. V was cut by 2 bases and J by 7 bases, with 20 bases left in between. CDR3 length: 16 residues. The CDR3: CSVELVGRGRDGELFF. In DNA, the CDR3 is TGCAGCGTTGAATTGGTGGGGAGGGGGCGAGACGGGGAGCTGTTTTTT.

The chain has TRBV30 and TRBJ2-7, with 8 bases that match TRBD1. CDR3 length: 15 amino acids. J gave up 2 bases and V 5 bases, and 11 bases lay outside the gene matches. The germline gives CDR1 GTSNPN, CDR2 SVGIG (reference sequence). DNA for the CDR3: TGTGCCTGGTTCCGCGGGACAGGTAGACCCTACGAGCAGTACGTC. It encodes CAWFRGTGRPYEQYV.

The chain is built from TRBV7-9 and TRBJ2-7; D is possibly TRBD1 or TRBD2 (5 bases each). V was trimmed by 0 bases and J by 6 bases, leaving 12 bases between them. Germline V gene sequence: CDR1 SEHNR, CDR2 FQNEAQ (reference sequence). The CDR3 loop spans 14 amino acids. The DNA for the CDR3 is TGTGCCAGCAGCTTAGCGGGGGTGCCGGGCGAGCAGTACTTC. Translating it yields CASSLAGVPGEQYF.

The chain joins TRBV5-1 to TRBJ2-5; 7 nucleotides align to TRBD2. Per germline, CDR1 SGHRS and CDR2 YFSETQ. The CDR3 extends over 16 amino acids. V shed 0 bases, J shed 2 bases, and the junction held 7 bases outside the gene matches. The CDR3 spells CASSLVFRGLQETQYF. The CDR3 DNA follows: TGCGCCAGCAGCTTGGTTTTTCGGGGACTACAAGAGACCCAGTACTTC.

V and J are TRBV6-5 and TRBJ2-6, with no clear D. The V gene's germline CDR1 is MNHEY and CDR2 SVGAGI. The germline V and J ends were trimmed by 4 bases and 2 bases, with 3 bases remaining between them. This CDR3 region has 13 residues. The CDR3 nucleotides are TGTGCCAGCAGTTCCCCTGGGGCCAACGTCCTGACTTTC. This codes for CASSSPGANVLTF.

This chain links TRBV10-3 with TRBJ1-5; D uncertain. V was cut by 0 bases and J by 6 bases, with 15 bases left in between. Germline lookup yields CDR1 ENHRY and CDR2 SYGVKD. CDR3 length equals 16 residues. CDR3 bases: TGTGCCATCAGTGAGTCGATGACCCAAGGCCGTCAGCCCCAGCATTTT. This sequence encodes CAISESMTQGRQPQHF.

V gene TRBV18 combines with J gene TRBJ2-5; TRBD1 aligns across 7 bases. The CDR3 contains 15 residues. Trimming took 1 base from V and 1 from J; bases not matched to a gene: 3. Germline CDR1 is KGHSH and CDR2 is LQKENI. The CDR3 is CASSPQTGSQETQYF. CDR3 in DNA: TGTGCCAGCTCACCACAGACAGGGTCCCAAGAGACCCAGTACTTC.

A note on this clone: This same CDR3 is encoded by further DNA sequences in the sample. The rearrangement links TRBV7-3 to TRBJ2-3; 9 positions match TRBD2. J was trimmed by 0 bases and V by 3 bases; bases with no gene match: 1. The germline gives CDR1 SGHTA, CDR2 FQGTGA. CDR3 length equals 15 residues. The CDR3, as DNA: TGTGCCAGCAGCTTTAGCGGGGGCAGCACAGATACGCAGTATTTT. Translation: CASSFSGGSTDTQYF.

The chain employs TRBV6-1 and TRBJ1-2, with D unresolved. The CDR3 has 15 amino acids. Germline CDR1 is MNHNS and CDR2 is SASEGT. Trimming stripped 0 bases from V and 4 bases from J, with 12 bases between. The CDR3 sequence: CASSEAVGAFYGYTF. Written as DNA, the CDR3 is TGTGCCAGCAGTGAAGCGGTCGGAGCGTTCTATGGCTACACCTTC.

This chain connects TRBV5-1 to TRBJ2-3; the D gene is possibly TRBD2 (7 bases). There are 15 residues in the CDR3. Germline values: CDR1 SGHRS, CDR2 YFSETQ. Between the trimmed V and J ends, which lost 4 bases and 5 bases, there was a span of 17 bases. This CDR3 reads CASSNARGGRDTQYF. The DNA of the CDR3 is TGCGCCAGCAGCAATGCGAGGGGGGGCCGAGATACGCAGTATTTT.

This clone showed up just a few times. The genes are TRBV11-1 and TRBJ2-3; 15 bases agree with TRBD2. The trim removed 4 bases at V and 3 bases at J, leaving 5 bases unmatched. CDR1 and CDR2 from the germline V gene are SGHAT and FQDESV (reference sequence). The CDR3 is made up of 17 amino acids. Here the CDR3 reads CASSSGLAGGKTDTQYF. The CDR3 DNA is TGTGCCAGCAGCTCGGGACTAGCGGGGGGAAAAACAGATACGCAGTATTTT.

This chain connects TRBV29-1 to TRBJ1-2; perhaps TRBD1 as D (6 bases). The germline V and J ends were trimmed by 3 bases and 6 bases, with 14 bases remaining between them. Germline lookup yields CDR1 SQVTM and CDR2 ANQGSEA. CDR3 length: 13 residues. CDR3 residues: CSVDIGGLDGYTF. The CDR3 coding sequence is TGCAGCGTTGATATAGGGGGACTCGATGGCTACACCTTC.

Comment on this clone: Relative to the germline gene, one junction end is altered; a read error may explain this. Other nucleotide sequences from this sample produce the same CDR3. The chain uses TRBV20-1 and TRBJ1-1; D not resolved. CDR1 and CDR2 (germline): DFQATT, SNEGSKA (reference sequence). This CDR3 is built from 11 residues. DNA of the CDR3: TGCAGTGCCCGAGGCACCTCTGAAGCCTTCTTT. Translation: CSARGTSEAFF.

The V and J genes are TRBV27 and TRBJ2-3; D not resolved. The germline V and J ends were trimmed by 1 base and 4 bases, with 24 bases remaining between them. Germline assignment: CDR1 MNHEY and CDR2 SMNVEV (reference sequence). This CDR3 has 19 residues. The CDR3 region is CASSLYQPGFGVGSDTQYF. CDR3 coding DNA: TGTGCCAGCAGTTTATATCAACCAGGCTTCGGTGTGGGTTCAGATACGCAGTATTTT.

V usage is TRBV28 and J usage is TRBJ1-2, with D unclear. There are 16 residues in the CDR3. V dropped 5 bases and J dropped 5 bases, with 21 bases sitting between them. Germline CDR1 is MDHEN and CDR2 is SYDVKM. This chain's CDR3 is CASSQEPGPGLYGYTF. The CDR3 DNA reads TGTGCCAGCAGTCAGGAACCCGGACCCGGATTATATGGCTACACCTTC.

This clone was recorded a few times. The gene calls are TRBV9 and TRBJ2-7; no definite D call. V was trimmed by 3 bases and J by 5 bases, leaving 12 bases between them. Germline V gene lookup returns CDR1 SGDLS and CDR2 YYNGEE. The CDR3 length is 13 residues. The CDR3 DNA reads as TGTGCCAGCAGCGCCAGGTTTGGCCACGAGCAGTACTTC. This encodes CASSARFGHEQYF.

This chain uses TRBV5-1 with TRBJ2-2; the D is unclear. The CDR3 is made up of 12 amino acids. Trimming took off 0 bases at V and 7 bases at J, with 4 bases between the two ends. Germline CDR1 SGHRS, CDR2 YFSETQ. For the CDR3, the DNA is TGCGCCAGCAGCTTGGTGGACGGGGAGCTGTTTTTT. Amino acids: CASSLVDGELFF. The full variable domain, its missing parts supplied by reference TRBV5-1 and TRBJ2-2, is KAGVTQTPRYLIKTRGQQVTLSCSPISGHRSVSWYQQTPGQGLQFLFEYFSETQRNKGNFPGRFSGRQFSNSRSEMNVSTLELGDSALYLCASSLVDGELFFGEGSRLTVL.

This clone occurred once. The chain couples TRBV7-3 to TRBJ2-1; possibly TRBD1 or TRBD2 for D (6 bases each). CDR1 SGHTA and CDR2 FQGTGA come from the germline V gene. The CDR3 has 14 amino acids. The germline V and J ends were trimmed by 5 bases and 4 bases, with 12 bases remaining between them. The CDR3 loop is CASSPTGAYNEQFF. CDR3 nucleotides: TGTGCCAGCAGCCCAACGGGGGCTTACAATGAGCAGTTCTTC.